These T cell receptor beta chains were read from a single sample in a study of CD8+ T cells in alopecia areata. Libraries were prepared by immunoSEQ multiplex PCR; TCRdb keeps only in-frame clonotypes and omits some of them. The table shows about 180,000 clones, with roughly half occurring only once. Sequences were derived from CD8+ T cells sorted from blood, sampled between weeks 51 and 54, from a patient treated with tofacitinib. The receptors were gathered from a human donor with alopecia areata. Both conserved end residues are part of each CDR3. A D gene is named only where the DNA matches it firmly. For some rows the clone size is stated as once, few or many, or as a class when expanded; others skip it.

j_gene,d_gene,v_gene,abundance,CDR3aa,CDR3nt
TRBJ2-5,TRBD2,TRBV18,.,CASSREERQETQYF,TGTGCCAGCTCCCGGGAGGAGCGGCAAGAGACCCAGTACTTC
TRBJ1-1,.,TRBV27,.,CASRKNTEAFF,TGTGCCAGCCGGAAGAACACTGAAGCTTTCTTT
TRBJ2-5,.,TRBV13,.,CASSAGVRETQYF,TGTGCCAGCAGCGCCGGTGTACGGGAGACCCAGTACTTC
TRBJ2-5,TRBD1,TRBV7-9,few,CASRTGQVNQETQYF,TGTGCCAGCAGAACCGGACAGGTCAACCAAGAGACCCAGTACTTC
TRBJ2-2,.,TRBV6-5,few,CASSYSAGWELFF,TGTGCCAGCAGTTACTCGGCAGGGTGGGAGCTGTTTTTT
TRBJ1-5,.,TRBV7-9,.,CASSLGRNQPQHF,TGTGCCAGCAGCTTGGGCAGAAATCAGCCCCAGCATTTT
TRBJ2-1,.,TRBV5-1,.,CASSSGFSYNEQFF,TGCGCCAGCAGCTCAGGGTTCTCCTACAATGAGCAGTTCTTC
TRBJ1-1,.,TRBV13,.,CASSAGTGNTEAFF,TGTGCCAGCAGCGCCGGGACGGGGAACACTGAAGCTTTCTTT
TRBJ1-3,.,TRBV19,few,CASSPWRSNTIYF,TGTGCCAGTAGTCCCTGGAGGAGCAACACCATATATTTT
TRBJ1-2,.,TRBV7-9,.,CASSMQDLYGYTF,TGTGCCAGCAGTATGCAGGACCTCTATGGCTACACCTTT
TRBJ1-1,.,TRBV19,few,CASSSPRRGNTEAFF,TGTGCCAGTAGTTCTCCCCGGAGGGGGAACACTGAAGCTTTCTTT
TRBJ2-1,TRBD1,TRBV5-6,.,CASSPEQGTGWGEQFF,TGTGCCAGCAGCCCGGAACAGGGGACAGGGTGGGGTGAGCAGTTCTTC
TRBJ2-5,.,TRBV6-5,.,CASSSYIEETQYF,TGTGCCAGCAGTTCCTACATCGAAGAGACCCAGTACTTC
TRBJ1-1,.,TRBV15,.,CATSRDRAEAFF,TGTGCCACCAGCAGAGACCGGGCCGAAGCTTTCTTT
TRBJ1-2,TRBD1,TRBV9,.,CASSTWTGQYGYTF,TGTGCCAGCAGCACATGGACAGGGCAGTATGGCTACACCTTC
TRBJ2-3,.,TRBV19,few,CASSAGAYTDTQYF,TGTGCCAGTTCGGCGGGGGCGTACACAGATACGCAGTATTTT
TRBJ1-5,TRBD1,TRBV9,.,CASSQAGGQPQHF,TGTGCCAGCAGCCAAGCAGGGGGTCAGCCCCAGCATTTT
TRBJ1-2,.,TRBV9,few,CASNTPSYGYTF,TGTGCCAGCAACACGCCGTCCTATGGCTACACCTTC
TRBJ2-1,.,TRBV7-6,.,CASSLGYNEQFF,TGTGCCAGCAGCTTAGGGTACAATGAGCAGTTCTTC
TRBJ1-2,.,TRBV9,once,CASSVEGTDYGYTF,TGTGCCAGCAGCGTAGAAGGGACGGACTATGGCTACACCTTC
TRBJ1-1,TRBD1,TRBV19,.,CASSRLTGGLNTEAFF,TGTGCCAGTAGTCGCCTTACAGGGGGCCTGAACACTGAAGCTTTCTTT
TRBJ2-3,TRBD1,TRBV29-1,.,CSVETGGSTDTQYF,TGCAGCGTTGAAACAGGGGGCTCGACAGATACGCAGTATTTT
TRBJ1-6,.,TRBV7-9,.,CASSLEGSGSPLHF,TGTGCCAGCAGCCTCGAGGGGTCCGGTTCACCCCTCCACTTT
TRBJ1-2,TRBD1,TRBV5-1,few,CASSQDRGARYGYTF,TGCGCCAGCAGCCAAGACAGGGGAGCACGTTATGGCTACACCTTC
TRBJ2-1,.,TRBV30,.,CAWSVRAGFVNEQFF,TGTGCCTGGAGTGTAAGGGCGGGGTTTGTCAATGAGCAGTTCTTC
TRBJ1-6,.,TRBV5-1,few,CASSFLQGNSPLHF,TGCGCCAGCAGCTTTCTACAGGGTAATTCACCCCTCCACTTT
TRBJ2-3,TRBD2,TRBV9,few,CASSVTSGGTDTQYF,TGTGCCAGCAGCGTTACTAGCGGGGGCACAGATACGCAGTATTTT
TRBJ2-2,.,TRBV10-3,few,CAISEPVSETGELFF,TGTGCCATCAGTGAGCCGGTCTCGGAAACCGGGGAGCTGTTTTTT
TRBJ1-5,.,TRBV27,few,CASSLKAVNQPQHF,TGTGCCAGCAGTTTAAAGGCGGTCAATCAGCCCCAGCATTTT
TRBJ2-7,.,TRBV13,.,CASSLRGFGSYEQYF,TGTGCCAGCAGCTTAAGGGGGTTCGGCTCCTACGAGCAGTACTTC
TRBJ1-2,.,TRBV13,.,CASSLGRDNYGYTF,TGTGCCAGCAGCTTAGGTCGCGATAACTATGGCTACACCTTC
TRBJ2-2,.,TRBV30,few,CAWHVSRNTGELFF,TGTGCCTGGCATGTATCTAGGAACACCGGGGAGCTGTTTTTT
TRBJ2-7,.,TRBV13,.,CASSKTPVYEQYF,TGTGCCAGCAGCAAAACGCCCGTCTACGAGCAGTACTTC
TRBJ1-5,.,TRBV19,.,CASSTPGRLNQPQHF,TGTGCCAGTAGTACACCGGGACGGTTAAATCAGCCCCAGCATTTT
TRBJ2-3,.,TRBV9,few,CASSVLGHRTDTQYF,TGTGCCAGCAGCGTACTGGGACACCGTACAGATACGCAGTATTTT
TRBJ2-7,.,TRBV27,once,CASSTPGLGSYEQYF,TGTGCCAGCAGTACACCGGGACTCGGCTCCTACGAGCAGTACTTC
TRBJ2-5,TRBD1,TRBV27,.,CASRSDRETQYF,TGTGCCAGCAGATCGGACAGGGAGACCCAGTACTTC
TRBJ2-7,TRBD2,TRBV7-8,.,CASFSGGTNEQYF,TGTGCCAGCTTTAGCGGGGGGACCAACGAGCAGTACTTC
TRBJ2-1,.,TRBV10-3,many,CAISESGESSYNEQFF,TGTGCCATCAGTGAGTCGGGGGAGAGCTCCTACAATGAGCAGTTCTTC
TRBJ2-2,.,TRBV6-1,many,CASSEKSGDGTGELFF,TGTGCCAGCAGTGAAAAGAGCGGCGACGGCACCGGGGAGCTGTTTTTT